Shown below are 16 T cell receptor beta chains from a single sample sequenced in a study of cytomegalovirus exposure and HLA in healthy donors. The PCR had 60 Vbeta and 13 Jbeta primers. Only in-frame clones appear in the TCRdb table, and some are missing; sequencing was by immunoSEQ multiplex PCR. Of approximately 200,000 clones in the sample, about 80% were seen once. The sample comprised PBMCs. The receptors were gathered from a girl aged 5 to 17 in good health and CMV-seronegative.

Here the CDR3 reads CATRTFQETQYF. The CDR3 nucleotides are TGTGCCACCAGGACATTCCAAGAGACCCAGTACTTC. V and J are TRBV28 and TRBJ2-5; TRBD1 is a possible D gene (5 bases). The length of the CDR3 is 12 residues. Germline values: CDR1 MDHEN, CDR2 SYDVKM. With 10 bases removed from V and 1 base from J, the gap between germline ends came to 10 bases.

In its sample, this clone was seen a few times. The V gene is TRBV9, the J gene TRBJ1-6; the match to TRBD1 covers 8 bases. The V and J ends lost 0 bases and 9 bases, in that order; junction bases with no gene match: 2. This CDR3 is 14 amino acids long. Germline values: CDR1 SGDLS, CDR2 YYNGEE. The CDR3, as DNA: TGTGCCAGCAGCGTAGAACAGGGGGGTTCACCCCTCCACTTT. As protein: CASSVEQGGSPLHF.

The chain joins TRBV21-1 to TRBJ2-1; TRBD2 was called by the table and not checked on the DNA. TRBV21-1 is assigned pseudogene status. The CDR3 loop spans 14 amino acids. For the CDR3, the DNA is TGTGCCAGCATCAGCGGGGGGGAATACAATGAGCAGTTCTTC. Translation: CASISGGEYNEQFF.

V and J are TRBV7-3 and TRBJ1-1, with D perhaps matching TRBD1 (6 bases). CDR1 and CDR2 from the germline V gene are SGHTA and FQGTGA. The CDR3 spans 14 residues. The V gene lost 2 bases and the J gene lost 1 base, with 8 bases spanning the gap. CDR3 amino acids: CASSLLGGNTEAFF. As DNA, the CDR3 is TGTGCCAGCAGCTTATTAGGGGGGAACACTGAAGCTTTCTTT.

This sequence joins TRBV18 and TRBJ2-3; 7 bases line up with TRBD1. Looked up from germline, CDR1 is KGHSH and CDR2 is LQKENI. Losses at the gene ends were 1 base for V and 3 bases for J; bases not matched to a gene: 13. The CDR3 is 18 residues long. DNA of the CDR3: TGTGCCAGCTCACCACGGGTACGGCGACAGGGAGCGACAGATACGCAGTATTTT. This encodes CASSPRVRRQGATDTQYF.

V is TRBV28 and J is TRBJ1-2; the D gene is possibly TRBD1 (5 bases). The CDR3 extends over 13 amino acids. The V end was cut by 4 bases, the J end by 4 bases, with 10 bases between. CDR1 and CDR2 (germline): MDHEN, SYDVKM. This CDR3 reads CASSYTGSYGYTF. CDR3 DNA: TGTGCCAGCAGTTACACAGGCTCCTATGGCTACACCTTC.

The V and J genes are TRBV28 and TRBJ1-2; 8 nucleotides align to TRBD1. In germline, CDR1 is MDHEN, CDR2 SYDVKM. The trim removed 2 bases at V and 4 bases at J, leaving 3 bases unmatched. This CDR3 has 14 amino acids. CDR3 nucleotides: TGTGCCAGCAGTTTACCACAGGGGGTCTATGGCTACACCTTC. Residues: CASSLPQGVYGYTF.

The CDR3 bases are TGTGCCAGCAGCTTGCCCAGGGGTCCAGATACGCAGTATTTT. This gives the protein CASSLPRGPDTQYF. This rearrangement joins TRBV5-4 to TRBJ2-3, with D possibly being TRBD1 (6 bases). This CDR3 is 14 amino acids long. The V and J ends lost 1 base and 4 bases respectively, with 10 bases between them. CDR1 SGHNT and CDR2 YYREEE come from the germline V gene (reference sequence).

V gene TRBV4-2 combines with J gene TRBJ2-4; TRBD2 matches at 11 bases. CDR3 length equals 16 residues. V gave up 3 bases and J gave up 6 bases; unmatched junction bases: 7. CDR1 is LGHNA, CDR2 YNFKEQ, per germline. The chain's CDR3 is CASSHELAGVINIQYF. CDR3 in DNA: TGTGCCAGCAGCCATGAACTAGCGGGAGTTATAAACATTCAGTACTTC.

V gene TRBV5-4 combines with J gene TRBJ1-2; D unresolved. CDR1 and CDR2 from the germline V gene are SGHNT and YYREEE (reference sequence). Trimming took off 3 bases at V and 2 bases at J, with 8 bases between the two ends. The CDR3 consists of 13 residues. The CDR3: CASSSTKNYGYTF. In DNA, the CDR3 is TGTGCCAGCAGCTCGACTAAAAACTATGGCTACACCTTC.

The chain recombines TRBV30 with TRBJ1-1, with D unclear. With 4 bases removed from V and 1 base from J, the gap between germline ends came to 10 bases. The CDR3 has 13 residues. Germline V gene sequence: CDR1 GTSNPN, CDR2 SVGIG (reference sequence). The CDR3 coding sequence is TGTGCCTGGAACATCGTGTGGAACACTGAAGCTTTCTTT. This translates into CAWNIVWNTEAFF.

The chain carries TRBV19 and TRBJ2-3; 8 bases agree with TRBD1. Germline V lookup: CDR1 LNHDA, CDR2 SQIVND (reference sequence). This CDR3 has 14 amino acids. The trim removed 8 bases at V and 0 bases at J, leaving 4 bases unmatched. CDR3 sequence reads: CASRRDRSTDTQYF. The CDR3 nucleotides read TGTGCCAGTCGCCGGGACAGGAGCACAGATACGCAGTATTTT.

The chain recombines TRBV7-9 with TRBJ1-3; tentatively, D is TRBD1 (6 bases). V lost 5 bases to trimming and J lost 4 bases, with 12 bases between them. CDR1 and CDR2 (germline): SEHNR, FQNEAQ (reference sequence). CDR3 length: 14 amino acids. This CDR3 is CASSPRGSGNTIYF. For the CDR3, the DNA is TGTGCCAGCAGCCCAAGGGGGTCAGGAAACACCATATATTTT.

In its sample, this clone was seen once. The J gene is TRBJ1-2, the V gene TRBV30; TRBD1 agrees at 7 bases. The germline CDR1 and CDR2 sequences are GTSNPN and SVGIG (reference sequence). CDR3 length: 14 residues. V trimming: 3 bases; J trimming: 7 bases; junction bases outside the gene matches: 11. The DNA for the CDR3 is TGTGCCTGGAGGTCCCTAGACGACAGGGCTGGCTACACCTTC. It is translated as CAWRSLDDRAGYTF.

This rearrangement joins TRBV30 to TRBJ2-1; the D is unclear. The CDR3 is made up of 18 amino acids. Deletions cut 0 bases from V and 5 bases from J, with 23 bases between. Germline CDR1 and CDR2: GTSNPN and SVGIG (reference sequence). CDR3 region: CAWSVNRVLKVVHNEQFF. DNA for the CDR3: TGTGCCTGGAGTGTTAACCGGGTCCTAAAGGTCGTCCACAATGAGCAGTTCTTC.

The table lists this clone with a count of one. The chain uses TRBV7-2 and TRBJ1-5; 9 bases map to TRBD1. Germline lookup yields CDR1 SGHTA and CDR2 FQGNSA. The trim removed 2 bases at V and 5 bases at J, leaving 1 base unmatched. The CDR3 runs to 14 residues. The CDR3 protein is CASSLRDRDQPQHF. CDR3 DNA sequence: TGTGCCAGCAGCTTACGGGACAGGGATCAGCCCCAGCATTTT.